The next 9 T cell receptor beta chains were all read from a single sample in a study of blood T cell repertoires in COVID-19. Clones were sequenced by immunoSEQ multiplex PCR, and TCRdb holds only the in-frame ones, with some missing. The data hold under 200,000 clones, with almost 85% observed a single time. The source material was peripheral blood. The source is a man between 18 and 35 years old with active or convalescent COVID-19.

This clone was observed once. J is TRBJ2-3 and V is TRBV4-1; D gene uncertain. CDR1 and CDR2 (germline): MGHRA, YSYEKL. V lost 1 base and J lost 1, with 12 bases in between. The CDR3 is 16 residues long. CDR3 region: CASSQGGLSRTDTQYF. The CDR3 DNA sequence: TGCGCCAGCAGCCAAGGCGGCCTCTCCCGCACAGATACGCAGTATTTT.

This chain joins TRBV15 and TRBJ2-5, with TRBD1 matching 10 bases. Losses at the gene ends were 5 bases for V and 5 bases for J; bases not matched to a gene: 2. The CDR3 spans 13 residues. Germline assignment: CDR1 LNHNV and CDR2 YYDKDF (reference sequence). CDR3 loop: CATSGQGVETQYF. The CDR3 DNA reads TGTGCCACCAGCGGACAGGGGGTCGAGACCCAGTACTTC. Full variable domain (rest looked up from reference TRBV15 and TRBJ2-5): DAMVIQNPRYQVTQFGKPVTLSCSQTLNHNVMYWYQQKSSQAPKLLFHYYDKDFNNEADTPDNFQSRRPNTSFCFLDIRSPGLGDTAMYLCATSGQGVETQYFGPGTRLLVL.

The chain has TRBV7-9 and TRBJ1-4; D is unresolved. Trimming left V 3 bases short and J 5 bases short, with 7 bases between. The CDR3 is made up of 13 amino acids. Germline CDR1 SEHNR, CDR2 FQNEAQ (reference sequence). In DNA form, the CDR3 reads TGTGCCAGCAGCTTTATCGGGAATGAAAAACTGTTTTTT. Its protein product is CASSFIGNEKLFF. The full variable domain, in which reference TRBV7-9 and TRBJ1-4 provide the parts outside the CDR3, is DTGVSQNPRHKITKRGQNVTFRCDPISEHNRLYWYRQTLGQGPEFLTYFQNEAQLEKSRLLSDRFSAERPKGSFSTLEIQRTEQGDSAMYLCASSFIGNEKLFFGSGTQLSVL.

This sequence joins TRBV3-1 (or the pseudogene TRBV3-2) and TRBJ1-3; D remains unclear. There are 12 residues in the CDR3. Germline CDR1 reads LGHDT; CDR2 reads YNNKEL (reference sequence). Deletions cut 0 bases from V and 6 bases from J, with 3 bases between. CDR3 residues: CASSQDLNTIYF. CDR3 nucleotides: TGTGCCAGCAGCCAAGACTTAAACACCATATATTTT.

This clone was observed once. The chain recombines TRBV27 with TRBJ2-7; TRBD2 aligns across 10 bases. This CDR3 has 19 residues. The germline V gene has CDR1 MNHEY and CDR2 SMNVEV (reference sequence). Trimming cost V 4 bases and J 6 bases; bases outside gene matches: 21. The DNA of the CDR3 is TGTGCCAGCAGTTCCCCAAGACAGGTCCTAGCGGGAGATCCGGGCGAGCAGTACTTC. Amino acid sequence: CASSSPRQVLAGDPGEQYF.

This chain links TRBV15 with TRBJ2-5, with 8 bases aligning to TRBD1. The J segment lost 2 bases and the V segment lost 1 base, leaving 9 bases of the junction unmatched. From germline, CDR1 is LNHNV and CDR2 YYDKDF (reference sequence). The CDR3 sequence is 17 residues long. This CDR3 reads CATSRAPSGTGQETQYF. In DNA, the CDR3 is TGTGCCACCAGCAGAGCTCCCTCCGGGACAGGACAAGAGACCCAGTACTTC.

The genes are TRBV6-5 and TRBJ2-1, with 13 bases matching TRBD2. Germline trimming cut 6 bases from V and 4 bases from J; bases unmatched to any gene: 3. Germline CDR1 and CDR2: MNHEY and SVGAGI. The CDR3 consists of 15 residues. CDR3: CASSQTSGGYNEQFF. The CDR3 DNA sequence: TGTGCCAGCAGCCAGACTAGCGGGGGGTACAATGAGCAGTTCTTC.

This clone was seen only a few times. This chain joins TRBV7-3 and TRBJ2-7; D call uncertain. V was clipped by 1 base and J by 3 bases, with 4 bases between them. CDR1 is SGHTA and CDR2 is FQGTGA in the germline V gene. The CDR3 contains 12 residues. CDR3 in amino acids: CASSLIIYEQYF. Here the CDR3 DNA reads TGTGCCAGCAGCTTAATTATCTACGAGCAGTACTTC. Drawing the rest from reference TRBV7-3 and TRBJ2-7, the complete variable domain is GAGVSQTPSNKVTEKGKYVELRCDPISGHTALYWYRQSLGQGPEFLIYFQGTGAADDSGLPNDRFFAVRPEGSVSTLKIQRTERGDSAVYLCASSLIIYEQYFGPGTRLTVT.

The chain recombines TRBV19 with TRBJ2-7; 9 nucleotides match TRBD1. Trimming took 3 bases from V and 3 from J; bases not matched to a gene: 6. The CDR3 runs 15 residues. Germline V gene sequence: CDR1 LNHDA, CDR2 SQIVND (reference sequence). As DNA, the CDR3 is TGTGCCAGTAGTATGGGGACAGGGATCTTCTACGAGCAGTACTTC. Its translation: CASSMGTGIFYEQYF. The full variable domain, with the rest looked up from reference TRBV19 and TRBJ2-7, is DGGITQSPKYLFRKEGQNVTLSCEQNLNHDAMYWYRQDPGQGLRLIYYSQIVNDFQKGDIAEGYSVSREKKESFPLTVTSAQKNPTAFYLCASSMGTGIFYEQYFGPGTRLTVT.